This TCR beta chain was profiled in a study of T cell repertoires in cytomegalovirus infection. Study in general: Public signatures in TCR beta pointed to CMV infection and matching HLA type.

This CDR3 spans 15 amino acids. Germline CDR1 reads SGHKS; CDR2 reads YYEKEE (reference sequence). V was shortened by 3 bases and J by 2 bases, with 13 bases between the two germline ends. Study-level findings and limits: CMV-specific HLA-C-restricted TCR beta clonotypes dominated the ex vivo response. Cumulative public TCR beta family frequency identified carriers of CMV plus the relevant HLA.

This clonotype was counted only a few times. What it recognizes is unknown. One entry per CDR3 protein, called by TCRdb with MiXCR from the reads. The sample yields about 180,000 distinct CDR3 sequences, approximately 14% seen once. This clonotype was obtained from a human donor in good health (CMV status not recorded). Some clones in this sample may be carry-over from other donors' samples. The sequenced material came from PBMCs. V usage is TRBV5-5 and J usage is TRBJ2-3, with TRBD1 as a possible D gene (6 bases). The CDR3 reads CASSSDRRPTDTQYF. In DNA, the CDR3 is TGTGCCAGCAGCTCCGACAGGAGACCCACAGATACGCAGTATTTT.